This T cell receptor beta chain was obtained from a study of T cell responses to AZD1222 COVID-19 vaccine. Study summary: Pooling was applied to second doses at about 4 or about 12 weeks.

This CDR3 has 16 amino acids. V lost 5 bases, J lost 8 bases, and 10 bases stayed unmatched. CDR1 is MNHEY, CDR2 SMNVEV, per germline (reference sequence). The study, taken as a whole, reports: At baseline, just a handful of AZD1222 recipients tested seropositive. A rise in Spike-specific TCR breadth and depth followed two AZD1222 doses.

With regard to this clone: The antigen is not known.

Assay: immunoSEQ multiplex PCR; the TCRdb copy retains only in-frame clones and omits some. The sample has around 86,000 clones, roughly 90% seen once. The TCR originated in an adult in good health. This sequence joins TRBV27 and TRBJ1-6, with 9 bases matching TRBD1. This material consisted of peripheral blood, taken on day 0 of AZD1222 vaccination. CDR3 DNA: TGTGCCAGCAGTAAAGGGACAGGGCTGCGGGATTCACCCCTCCACTTT. It is translated as CASSKGTGLRDSPLHF.